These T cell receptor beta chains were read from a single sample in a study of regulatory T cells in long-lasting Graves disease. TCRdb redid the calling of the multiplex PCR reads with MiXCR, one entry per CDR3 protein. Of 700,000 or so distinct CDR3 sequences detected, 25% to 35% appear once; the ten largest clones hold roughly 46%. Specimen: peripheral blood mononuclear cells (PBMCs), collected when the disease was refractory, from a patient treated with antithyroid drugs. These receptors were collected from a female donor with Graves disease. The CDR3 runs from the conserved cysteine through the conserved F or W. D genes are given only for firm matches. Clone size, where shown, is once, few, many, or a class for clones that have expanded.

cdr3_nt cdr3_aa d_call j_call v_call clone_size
TGTGCCAGCAGCGTAGTGTCGGGGAGGAACACTGAAGCTTTCTTT CASSVVSGRNTEAFF NA TRBJ1-1 TRBV9 NA
TGTGCCAGCAGCTTGACGGCACAGGCGACCAGTCATGGCTACACCTTC CASSLTAQATSHGYTF NA TRBJ1-2 TRBV5-5 NA
TGCGCCAGCAGCCTTGAGCGTACAACTAATGAAAAACTGTTTTTT CASSLERTTNEKLFF NA TRBJ1-4 TRBV5-1 NA
TGTGCCAGCAGCAGGAGGACAGGCTACGAGCAGTACTTC CASSRRTGYEQYF TRBD1 TRBJ2-7 TRBV11-2 many
TGTGCCAGCTCCGACGGGGGGCTGGATGAAAAACTGTTTTTT CASSDGGLDEKLFF NA TRBJ1-4 TRBV6-2/TRBV6-3 NA
TGTGCCTGGAGTGTACGCAGGGACTACGAGCAGTACTTC CAWSVRRDYEQYF NA TRBJ2-7 TRBV30 NA
TGTGCCAGCAGTTTCCCCGGGACAGAGGACGAAGCTTTCTTT CASSFPGTEDEAFF TRBD1 TRBJ1-1 TRBV6-5 NA
TGCAGTGCTCCCTGGGGGGGAGTCAGCACAGATACGCAGTATTTT CSAPWGGVSTDTQYF TRBD2 TRBJ2-3 TRBV20-1 NA
TGTGCCAGCAGCTGGGCGGGGGACAGGGTGTGGAAAGCTTTCTTT CASSWAGDRVWKAFF TRBD1 TRBJ1-1 TRBV7-9 NA
TGCGCCAGCAGTGCTTTAGCGGATCAAGAGACCCAGTACTTC CASSALADQETQYF NA TRBJ2-5 TRBV10-1 NA
TGTGCCTGGAGTGTACGAAGGGCGGGAGGCCGCTCCTACGAGCAGTACTTC CAWSVRRAGGRSYEQYF TRBD2 TRBJ2-7 TRBV30 NA
TGCAGTGCTAGAGAAAATAACAGGGGGCCCAGCGGGGAGCAGTACTTC CSARENNRGPSGEQYF TRBD1 TRBJ2-7 TRBV20-1 few
TGCGCCAGCAGCTTGAGGGCGGCGGGGAAGTGGGACAAAAACATTCAGTACTTC CASSLRAAGKWDKNIQYF NA TRBJ2-4 TRBV7-9 NA
TGTGCTAGTGGTTTAGGGGTCCTAAAGCACGAGCAGTACTTC CASGLGVLKHEQYF NA TRBJ2-7 TRBV12-5 NA
TGTGCCAGTAGTATGGACAGTATCAGTGGCTACACCTTC CASSMDSISGYTF NA TRBJ1-2 TRBV19 NA
TGTGCCACCAGCAGAGACAGGAGTAATCGCTACGAGCAGTACTTC CATSRDRSNRYEQYF NA TRBJ2-7 TRBV15 many
TGTGCCAGCAGTTTGCTCGATGCCTACGAGCAGTACTTC CASSLLDAYEQYF NA TRBJ2-7 TRBV28 NA
TGTGCCTGGAGTGTAATGCGGCTGCAAGCCAAAAACATTCAGTACTTC CAWSVMRLQAKNIQYF NA TRBJ2-4 TRBV30 few
TGTGCCAGCAGTTACAGGGAAGGAGTTGGCTACACCTTC CASSYREGVGYTF NA TRBJ1-2 TRBV2 NA
TGCAGTGCTAGATCGGACGGGAGGGCTTCCAATGAGCAGTTCTTC CSARSDGRASNEQFF TRBD2 TRBJ2-1 TRBV20-1 NA
TGTGCTAGTGACCCAGGGGAGAACACTGAAGCTTTCTTT CASDPGENTEAFF NA TRBJ1-1 TRBV12-5 few
TGTGCCAGCAGTTTCTTCGCACTAGCGAGCACAGATACGCAGTATTTT CASSFFALASTDTQYF TRBD2 TRBJ2-3 TRBV12-3/TRBV12-4 NA
TGCGCCAGCGGCCGAAGTTCCTATGGCTACACCTTC CASGRSSYGYTF NA TRBJ1-2 TRBV5-1 NA
TGCAGTGCTAGAGATCTTGGGTCACCCCTCCACTTT CSARDLGSPLHF NA TRBJ1-6 TRBV20-1 once
TGTGCCAGCAGCCCTACAGGGGGTTTACACGAGCAGTACTTC CASSPTGGLHEQYF TRBD1 TRBJ2-7 TRBV3-1 NA
TGCAGCGCGTCGGCAGGGGACGAAAAACTGTTTTTT CSASAGDEKLFF NA TRBJ1-4 TRBV29-1 NA
TGTGCCACCAGCAGAGAAAGCAGGGAAGGCTATGGCTACACCTTC CATSRESREGYGYTF NA TRBJ1-2 TRBV15 few
TGTGCCAGCAGTTTTCACCTCGCTGGCAGGGGCGGCTTTGAAGCTTTCTTT CASSFHLAGRGGFEAFF NA TRBJ1-1 TRBV28 many
TGCGCCAGCAGCATGCCCGGGACAAACTACGAGCAGTACTTC CASSMPGTNYEQYF NA TRBJ2-7 TRBV5-1 NA
TGCAGTGCTAGAGAGGCGGCCGGGAGAATAGAAGTAGCTATGGAGACCCAGTACTTC CSAREAAGRIEVAMETQYF NA TRBJ2-5 TRBV20-1 NA
TGTGCCAGCAGTTTGTTGGACAGGGGATTCTCAAGGAAACTGTTTTTT CASSLLDRGFSRKLFF TRBD1 TRBJ1-4 TRBV27 few
TGTGCCAGCAGTAACAGGGTGGACTATGGCTACACCTTC CASSNRVDYGYTF NA TRBJ1-2 TRBV7-3 many
TGTGCCAGCAGTTACTGGGACAGGCTAAGTTCACCCCTCCACTTT CASSYWDRLSSPLHF TRBD1 TRBJ1-6 TRBV6-5 few
TGCAGCGTTCCCTCGTCGCAGGGAGGAGGCTACACCTTC CSVPSSQGGGYTF NA TRBJ1-2 TRBV29-1 NA
TGTGCCAGCAACTCGGGCGAACGGGCTTTCTTT CASNSGERAFF NA TRBJ1-1 TRBV28 NA
TGTGCCAGCAGCATAGGAGGAGGCGGAGCAGGCGAGCAGTACTTC CASSIGGGGAGEQYF NA TRBJ2-7 TRBV7-9 NA
TGTGCCAGCAGTTTGAACATAATGAACACTGAAGCTTTCTTT CASSLNIMNTEAFF NA TRBJ1-1 TRBV12-3/TRBV12-4 many
TGCGCCAGCAGCTTGGATAAGGGAATCTCTCCTGAAGCTTTCTTT CASSLDKGISPEAFF NA TRBJ1-1 TRBV5-1 few
TGTGCCAGCAGTGCCAGACCCGAGGGAGGCGAGCAGTACTTC CASSARPEGGEQYF NA TRBJ2-7 TRBV2 many
TGCGCCAGCAGGTCAACTAGCGGGTACCAAGAGACCCAGTACTTC CASRSTSGYQETQYF TRBD2 TRBJ2-5 TRBV10-2 few